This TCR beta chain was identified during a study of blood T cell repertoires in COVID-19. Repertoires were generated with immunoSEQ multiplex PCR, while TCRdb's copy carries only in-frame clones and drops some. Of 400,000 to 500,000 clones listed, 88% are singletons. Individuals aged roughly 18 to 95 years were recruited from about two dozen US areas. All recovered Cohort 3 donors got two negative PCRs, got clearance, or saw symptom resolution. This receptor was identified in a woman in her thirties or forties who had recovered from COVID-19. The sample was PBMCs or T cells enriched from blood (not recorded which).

CDR3 nucleotides: TGTGCCAGCAGCTTGGGACAGGGGTCCCCCTACGAGCAGTACTTC. This sequence encodes CASSLGQGSPYEQYF. The gene calls are TRBV5-6 and TRBJ2-7; TRBD1 agrees at 8 bases. The length of the CDR3 is 15 residues. J lost 2 bases, V lost 0 bases, and 4 bases had no gene match. Germline V lookup: CDR1 SGHDT, CDR2 YYEEEE.